This T cell receptor beta chain was recovered during a study of cytomegalovirus exposure and HLA in healthy donors. Study-wide points: Accurate prediction of HLA-A and HLA-B alleles (for most subjects) was reportedly achieved from TCR beta sequences.

Germline loops: CDR1 KGHSH, CDR2 LQKENI. V lost 5 bases to trimming and J lost 1 base; unmatched junction nucleotides: 2. This CDR3 is built from 13 residues. PCR primers comprised 60 Vbeta and 13 Jbeta primers. Some clones are missing from TCRdb's copy, which holds only in-frame ones; the method was immunoSEQ multiplex PCR. The table has approximately 140,000 clones, 75% to 80% seen once. Comment on this clone: Its antigen is currently unknown.

The sequence was collected from an older woman in good health and CMV-seronegative. V is TRBV18 and J is TRBJ2-7; the match to TRBD1 covers 7 bases. The sequenced sample consisted of PBMCs. The CDR3 DNA sequence: TGTGCCAGCTCAGGGGACAGTTCCTACGAGCAGTACTTC. Translation gives CASSGDSSYEQYF.